The rows below give T cell receptor beta chains drawn from one sample of a study of blood T cell repertoires in COVID-19. Generated by immunoSEQ multiplex PCR, the TCRdb table keeps only in-frame clones and is missing some. Found here are 80,000 or so clones, approximately 80% of them singletons; the top ten hold about 18%. Material: peripheral blood. These receptors all come from a woman aged 60-75 years with acute or convalescent COVID-19. Both conserved end residues are part of each CDR3. A D gene is named only where the DNA matches it firmly. Clone sizes are given selectively: once, few, many, or a class where the clone is expanded.

d_call: NA; clone_size: NA; v_call: TRBV5-1; j_call: TRBJ2-1; cdr3_nt: TGCGCCAGCAGCTTCCTCCAGGGGAGCTCCTACAATGAGCAGTTCTTC; cdr3_aa: CASSFLQGSSYNEQFF
d_call: NA; clone_size: few; v_call: TRBV9; j_call: TRBJ1-3; cdr3_nt: TGTGCCAGCAGCGTAGGCTCGCGGGGAAACACCATATATTTT; cdr3_aa: CASSVGSRGNTIYF
d_call: TRBD1; clone_size: NA; v_call: TRBV9; j_call: TRBJ1-6; cdr3_nt: TGTGCCAGCAGCGTAGAGGCAGGGGGCGCTTGGAATTCACCCCTCCACTTT; cdr3_aa: CASSVEAGGAWNSPLHF
d_call: TRBD2; clone_size: NA; v_call: TRBV2; j_call: TRBJ2-3; cdr3_nt: TGTGCCAGCAGTGCTAGCGGGGGCTCGGCAGATACGCAGTATTTT; cdr3_aa: CASSASGGSADTQYF
d_call: NA; clone_size: NA; v_call: TRBV19; j_call: TRBJ2-5; cdr3_nt: TGTGCCAGTAGTTTGGACCAGGGAGAGACCCAGTACTTC; cdr3_aa: CASSLDQGETQYF
d_call: NA; clone_size: NA; v_call: TRBV7-9; j_call: TRBJ2-1; cdr3_nt: TGTGCCAGCAGCTGGCAGGGGTTTTACAATGAGCAGTTCTTC; cdr3_aa: CASSWQGFYNEQFF
d_call: NA; clone_size: many; v_call: TRBV6-4; j_call: TRBJ2-3; cdr3_nt: TGTGCCAGCAGTGACTCCCACGGGGGGCCGACAGATACGCAGTATTTT; cdr3_aa: CASSDSHGGPTDTQYF
d_call: TRBD2; clone_size: few; v_call: TRBV3-1/TRBV3-2; j_call: TRBJ2-5; cdr3_nt: TGTGCCAGCAGCCTGACTAGCGGCGAAGAGACCCAGTACTTC; cdr3_aa: CASSLTSGEETQYF
d_call: NA; clone_size: once; v_call: TRBV6-4; j_call: TRBJ1-2; cdr3_nt: TGTGCCAGCAGTGAAGCAGGTACCTATGGCTACACCTTC; cdr3_aa: CASSEAGTYGYTF
d_call: NA; clone_size: few; v_call: TRBV5-1; j_call: TRBJ1-4; cdr3_nt: TGCGCCAGCAGCTTGGAAGGGGTGCGCGACAATGAAAAACTGTTTTTT; cdr3_aa: CASSLEGVRDNEKLFF
d_call: NA; clone_size: NA; v_call: TRBV4-1; j_call: TRBJ2-5; cdr3_nt: TGCGCCAGCAGCCAAGTTCCTCCGGGGGGCGCGGAAGAGACCCAGTACTTC; cdr3_aa: CASSQVPPGGAEETQYF
d_call: TRBD1; clone_size: NA; v_call: TRBV27; j_call: TRBJ1-4; cdr3_nt: TGTGCCAGCAGGCGTCTTGAGGACAGGGGGGAAAAACTGTTTTTT; cdr3_aa: CASRRLEDRGEKLFF
d_call: TRBD1; clone_size: NA; v_call: TRBV5-4; j_call: TRBJ1-3; cdr3_nt: TGTGCCAGCAGCTTGGCCAGGGGGCTCGGAAACACCATATATTTT; cdr3_aa: CASSLARGLGNTIYF
d_call: TRBD1; clone_size: few; v_call: TRBV30; j_call: TRBJ1-5; cdr3_nt: TGTGCCTGGAGTGGAGGGGGCGGCAATCAGCCCCAGCATTTT; cdr3_aa: CAWSGGGGNQPQHF
d_call: TRBD1; clone_size: NA; v_call: TRBV6-5; j_call: TRBJ1-5; cdr3_nt: TGTGCCAGCAGCCGAAGTCCCGGGACAGGACAGCCCCAGCATTTT; cdr3_aa: CASSRSPGTGQPQHF
d_call: NA; clone_size: NA; v_call: TRBV5-1; j_call: TRBJ2-3; cdr3_nt: TGCGCCAGCAGCCCCCTCGGGGATACGCAGTATTTT; cdr3_aa: CASSPLGDTQYF
d_call: NA; clone_size: NA; v_call: TRBV5-1; j_call: TRBJ2-3; cdr3_nt: TGCGCCAGCAGAGGGAGAGATACGCAGTATTTT; cdr3_aa: CASRGRDTQYF